This record concerns one T cell receptor beta chain sequence. This receptor's antigen is unknown. One base away there is no much larger clone; base qualities are not given. The data were taken from a study of control samples from healthy donors and cancer patients (dated by TCRdb to about 2020). The CDR3 runs 15 amino acids, cysteine and phenylalanine included. The DNA shown is the 45-base CDR3, in frame from base 1. V was cut back by 3 bases and J by 3 bases, leaving a gap of 14 bases between them. For CDR1 and CDR2, the germline V gene lists MGHDK and SYGVNS. The method was the immunoSEQ multiplex PCR assay. As stored in TCRdb, this immuneACCESS dataset retains in-frame rearrangements with V and J assigned. A fraction of the clones does not appear; measured against another copy, unresolved V genes explain less than half of the discrepancy, and the remainder lacks a known reason. The sample table records roughly 28,000 clones; around 80% of these occur just once. Jointly, the top ten make up around 20% of the sample.

Sequences were obtained from PBMCs. This clonotype originated in a man in his sixties with head and neck cancer. The receptor chain draws on TRBV25-1 and TRBJ1-2; a tentative D call is TRBD1 (5 bases match). The DNA reads TGTGCCAGCAGTGATGCTGGGGGGAACTACTATGGCTACACCTTC. It is translated as CASSDAGGNYYGYTF.